This T cell receptor beta chain emerged from a study of T-cell memory formation after mild COVID-19. The study, taken as a whole, reports: Whether day 37 second-wave clones are SARS-CoV-2-specific was not confirmed. Memory sampled before infection contained some responding clones, suggesting cross-reactive memory joined. Chiefly within CM and EM were the contracting CD4+ clones; CD8+ ones were within EMRA.

In germline, CDR1 is SEHNR, CDR2 FQNEAQ (reference sequence). The CDR3 loop spans 14 amino acids. V was shortened by 1 base and J by 4 bases, with 11 bases between the two germline ends. 5'RACE primed from the constant segment yielded TCR alpha and TCR beta cDNA libraries bearing sample barcodes and UMIs. TCRdb independently ran MiXCR on the 5' RACE reads; one entry per CDR3 protein. The sample lists around 300,000 distinct CDR3 sequences, roughly an eighth seen once, with 22% in the top ten. This clonotype was picked up a small number of times. Its antigen is as yet unknown. This clonotype originated in a man aged 18 to 29 who had mild COVID-19 (a few samples of this study predate the infection). Cell type and time point are not known. Sequencing used PBMCs or a T cell subset sorted from them (not recorded which). V gene TRBV7-9 combines with J gene TRBJ2-7; D might be TRBD1 (5 bases). CDR3 region: CASSLEPQAYEQYF. CDR3 nucleotides: TGTGCCAGCAGCTTAGAGCCACAGGCTTACGAGCAGTACTTC.